A single sample gave rise to the 22 T cell receptor beta chains below, sequenced in a study of blood T cell repertoires in COVID-19. Assay used: immunoSEQ multiplex PCR; TCRdb lists only in-frame clones, some missing. This table has some 510,000 clones, roughly 88% appearing once. The sequenced sample consisted of PBMCs or T cells enriched from blood (not recorded which). The receptors were gathered from a woman aged 40 to 50 who had recovered from COVID-19.

The gene calls are TRBV6-1 and TRBJ2-5; 12 positions agree with TRBD2. The CDR3 runs 18 residues. The J segment lost 5 bases and the V segment lost 1 base, leaving 11 bases of the junction unmatched. CDR1 MNHNS and CDR2 SASEGT come from the germline V gene. CDR3 residues: CASSEGTSGNFGLETQYF. CDR3 nucleotide sequence: TGTGCCAGCAGTGAAGGGACTAGCGGGAATTTTGGATTGGAGACCCAGTACTTC.

The V and J genes are TRBV5-4 and TRBJ1-5; no definite D call. The CDR3 has 12 residues. Deletions cut 7 bases from V and 6 bases from J, with 11 bases between. The germline V gene has CDR1 SGHNT and CDR2 YYREEE (reference sequence). The CDR3 nucleotides read TGTGCCAGCGGTCCTCGGGGTCAGCCCCAGCATTTT. It encodes CASGPRGQPQHF.

In its sample, this clone was seen a few times. The J gene is TRBJ1-1, the V gene TRBV25-1; tentatively, D is TRBD1 (5 bases). Germline CDR1 is MGHDK and CDR2 is SYGVNS. The length of the CDR3 is 14 residues. Trimming removed 3 bases at V and 2 bases at J, with 10 bases between. CDR3 amino acids: CASSEPTENTEAFF. CDR3 nucleotides: TGTGCCAGCAGTGAGCCGACAGAAAACACTGAAGCTTTCTTT. Full variable domain (remainder filled in from reference TRBV25-1 and TRBJ1-1): EADIYQTPRYLVIGTGKKITLECSQTMGHDKMYWYQQDPGMELHLIHYSYGVNSTEKGDLSSESTVSRIRTEHFPLTLESARPSHTSQYLCASSEPTENTEAFFGQGTRLTVV.

The gene calls are TRBV15 and TRBJ2-7; D is unclear. From germline, CDR1 is LNHNV and CDR2 YYDKDF (reference sequence). Trimming removed 0 bases at V and 6 bases at J, with 12 bases between. The CDR3 has 14 residues. CDR3 in amino acids: CATSREPVVFEQYF. The CDR3 coding sequence is TGTGCCACCAGCAGAGAGCCGGTCGTTTTCGAGCAGTACTTC.

This clone was counted between two and nine times. The chain is built from TRBV29-1 and TRBJ1-2, with no clear D. V lost 3 bases, J lost 2 bases, and 7 bases lay in between. The CDR3 is 12 amino acids. Germline V gives CDR1 SQVTM, CDR2 ANQGSEA. The CDR3 region has the DNA TGCAGCGTTGAGAGCAGGAACTATGGCTACACCTTC. Translation gives CSVESRNYGYTF.

The chain has TRBV13 and TRBJ1-4, with a weak D call TRBD1 (6 bases). Germline V gene sequence: CDR1 PRHDT, CDR2 FYEKMQ (reference sequence). With 3 bases removed from V and 0 bases from J, the gap between germline ends came to 17 bases. This CDR3 region has 18 residues. CDR3 nucleotides: TGTGCCAGCAGCTTGAGGAGGACAGCCCTTGCAACTAATGAAAAACTGTTTTTT. It translates to CASSLRRTALATNEKLFF.

The chain combines TRBV3-1 (or the pseudogene TRBV3-2) with TRBJ1-1, with 8 bases identical to TRBD1. CDR3 length equals 19 residues. The germline V gene has CDR1 LGHDT and CDR2 YNNKEL (reference sequence). V trimming: 2 bases; J trimming: 2 bases; junction bases outside the gene matches: 16. CDR3 sequence: CASSQRENSTGEGNTEAFF. CDR3 nucleotides: TGTGCCAGCAGCCAAAGGGAAAACTCGACAGGGGAGGGAAACACTGAAGCTTTCTTT.

The chain links TRBV28 to TRBJ1-1, with 7 bases identical to TRBD1. This CDR3 comprises 17 residues. Germline CDR1 MDHEN, CDR2 SYDVKM. After removal of 3 bases from V and 4 bases from J, the junction contained 14 bases not matched to a gene. The CDR3 nucleotides are TGTGCCAGCAGTTTTTCACCCGGAGGGGGCGGCGGCACTGAAGCTTTCTTT. This translates into CASSFSPGGGGGTEAFF.

The chain employs TRBV7-9 and TRBJ2-3; 9 bases map to TRBD1. Germline values: CDR1 SEHNR, CDR2 FQNEAQ (reference sequence). J was trimmed by 3 bases and V by 1 base; bases with no gene match: 2. The CDR3 consists of 15 residues. DNA for the CDR3: TGTGCCAGCAGCTTAGGGGACAGGGTAACAGATACGCAGTATTTT. The encoded protein is CASSLGDRVTDTQYF.

The chain couples TRBV5-1 to TRBJ1-2, with 8 bases matching TRBD1. This CDR3 is 15 amino acids long. The germline V gene has CDR1 SGHRS and CDR2 YFSETQ. The V segment lost 4 bases and the J segment 6 bases; nucleotides outside the gene matches: 11. DNA for the CDR3: TGCGCCAGCAGCCGTACGGCCCAGGGGGCGAATGGCTACACCTTC. This encodes CASSRTAQGANGYTF.

This chain joins TRBV5-1 and TRBJ1-2; TRBD1 might be the D (6 bases). Germline-derived CDR1 and CDR2 are SGHRS and YFSETQ. This CDR3 has 14 amino acids. The germline V and J ends were trimmed by 4 bases and 3 bases, with 13 bases remaining between them. CDR3 coding DNA: TGCGCCAGCAGCCGCAGGGGATCGGACTATGGCTACACCTTC. Its translation: CASSRRGSDYGYTF.

The chain's CDR3 is CASSIGGGGYGYTF. CDR3 bases: TGTGCCAGTAGTATAGGAGGGGGTGGCTATGGCTACACCTTC. The chain joins TRBV19 to TRBJ1-2, with a tentative D call TRBD1 (6 bases). There are 14 residues in the CDR3. V was shortened by 1 base and J by 4 bases, with 10 bases between the two germline ends. Germline V gene sequence: CDR1 LNHDA, CDR2 SQIVND (reference sequence).

The V call is TRBV16, the J call TRBJ1-1; weak D call: TRBD1 (6 bases). Germline values: CDR1 KGHSY, CDR2 FQNENV. The CDR3 is 14 amino acids. The ends were cut back, 4 bases at V and 1 base at J, with 10 bases in the middle. Here the CDR3 DNA reads TGTGCCAGCAGCCGGGCCAGGGGGAACACTGAAGCTTTCTTT. Its translation is CASSRARGNTEAFF.

The chain is built from TRBV5-1 and TRBJ1-2, with 8 bases lining up with TRBD1. Germline V gene sequence: CDR1 SGHRS, CDR2 YFSETQ. CDR3 length: 16 residues. V trimming: 2 bases; J trimming: 3 bases; junction bases outside the gene matches: 9. The CDR3 nucleotides read TGCGCCAGCAGCTTAGAACCTCAGGGGGCTGACTATGGCTACACCTTC. Protein product: CASSLEPQGADYGYTF.

This chain joins TRBV24-1 and TRBJ2-1; D might be TRBD2 (5 bases). This CDR3 comprises 17 residues. V gave up 5 bases and J gave up 7 bases, with 23 bases separating them. Germline CDR1 reads KGHDR; CDR2 reads SFDVKD. CDR3 coding DNA: TGTGCCACCAGTGCCACGTATAGCGACTCAACTCGGAATGAGCAGTTCTTC. As protein: CATSATYSDSTRNEQFF.

Comment on this clone: A read error may be the cause here, since a much bigger clone is one base away. The chain employs TRBV6-2 or TRBV6-3 and TRBJ1-6; D gene ambiguous. This CDR3 is built from 12 residues. Trimming shortened V by 6 bases and J by 6 bases, and 6 bases separated the two germline ends. CDR1 and CDR2 (germline): MNHEY, SVGEGT. The CDR3 here is CASSSGNSPLHF. CDR3 sequence (DNA): TGTGCCAGCAGCTCCGGTAATTCACCCCTCCACTTT.

The chain couples TRBV18 to TRBJ1-5; D uncertain. Germline values: CDR1 KGHSH, CDR2 LQKENI. The V end lost 3 bases, the J end lost 11 bases, and 8 bases lay between the germline ends. The CDR3 is 11 amino acids. CDR3 nucleotides: TGTGCCAGCTCACCCCGAGGGTCCCAGCATTTT. It specifies CASSPRGSQHF.

This chain connects TRBV11-3 to TRBJ2-7; D is perhaps TRBD1 (6 bases). CDR3 size: 16 residues. Germline loops: CDR1 SGHNT, CDR2 YENEEA. Trimming left V 5 bases short and J 3 bases short, with 20 bases between. CDR3 nucleotide sequence: TGTGCCAGCAGCCTCCGACAGGACACGGACCTCTACGAGCAGTACTTC. Translated, it gives CASSLRQDTDLYEQYF. Combining the CDR3 with reference TRBV11-3 and TRBJ2-7 gives the whole variable domain EAGVVQSPRYKIIEKKQPVAFWCNPISGHNTLYWYLQNLGQGPELLIRYENEEAVDDSQLPKDRFSAERLKGVDSTLKIQPAELGDSAVYLCASSLRQDTDLYEQYFGPGTRLTVT.

The table lists this clone with a count of one. This chain links TRBV24-1 with TRBJ2-2, with 8 bases matching TRBD2. This CDR3 region has 17 residues. Germline-derived CDR1 and CDR2 are KGHDR and SFDVKD. The ends lost 4 bases at V and 5 bases at J; junction bases unmatched: 11. The CDR3 nucleotides read TGTGCCACCAGTGAAGCTCTCAGCGGGAGTAATACCGGGGAGCTGTTTTTT. Amino acids: CATSEALSGSNTGELFF.

V is TRBV19 and J is TRBJ1-2; 7 nucleotides agree with TRBD1. The CDR3 has 13 amino acids. The V gene's germline CDR1 is LNHDA and CDR2 SQIVND (reference sequence). J gave up 2 bases and V 6 bases, and 3 bases lay outside the gene matches. The CDR3 coding sequence is TGTGCCAGTAGGGGACAGACGAACTATGGCTACACCTTC. This encodes CASRGQTNYGYTF.

The rearrangement joins TRBV2 to TRBJ1-1, with D hard to call. V gave up 3 bases and J gave up 4 bases, with 9 bases separating them. Germline V CDR1 and CDR2: SNHLY, FYNNEI. The CDR3 is 13 amino acids. The CDR3 is CASSEFRGTEAFF. CDR3 in DNA: TGTGCCAGCAGTGAGTTCCGGGGCACTGAAGCTTTCTTT.

This rearrangement joins TRBV27 to TRBJ1-2, with D maybe TRBD1 (5 bases). The ends were cut back, 2 bases at V and 7 bases at J, with 11 bases in the middle. Germline CDR1 and CDR2: MNHEY and SMNVEV (reference sequence). The CDR3 runs 13 residues. The CDR3 DNA reads TGTGCCAGCAGTTTAGGGGGGTCCGCTGGCTACACCTTC. Translated: CASSLGGSAGYTF.